A selection of T cell receptor beta chains follows, all from one sample in a study of glioma-infiltrating T cells. TCRdb re-called the multiplex PCR reads through MiXCR, storing one row per CDR3 protein. The sample holds about 93,000 distinct CDR3 sequences; 35% to 45% are singletons and the top ten take 30% to 40%. The sequencing sample was made of glioma tissue, nonneoplastic brain tissue, or PBMCs (not recorded which). The receptor source for this set is a human donor with low-grade glioma or glioblastoma, undergoing nonglioma brain surgery, or in good health (not recorded which). The CDR3 runs from the conserved cysteine through the conserved F or W. A D gene is named only where the DNA matches it firmly. Not every row has a clone size; where given, it reads once, few, many or a size class.

clone size	V gene	J gene	D gene	CDR3 DNA	CDR3 protein
-	TRBV6-2/TRBV6-3	TRBJ1-5	-	TGTGCCAGCAGTTACACCGGGGGCAATCAGCCCCAGCATTTT	CASSYTGGNQPQHF
-	TRBV20-1	TRBJ2-7	TRBD1	TGCAGTGCTCTCAAAGCCGGGACAGGGAGCTCCTACGAGCAGTACTTC	CSALKAGTGSSYEQYF
once	TRBV3-1	TRBJ2-1	-	TGTGCCAGCAGCCAAGGGAGTGGTCTACGATATGAGCAGTTCTTC	CASSQGSGLRYEQFF
many	TRBV5-1	TRBJ1-6	-	TGCGCCAGCAGCTTAATTGGTCAAGATAATTCACCCCTCCACTTT	CASSLIGQDNSPLHF
few	TRBV5-1	TRBJ2-2	-	TGCGCCAGCAGCAGGGGGTTTTCCTCCGGGGAGCTGTTTTTT	CASSRGFSSGELFF
many	TRBV20-1	TRBJ2-1	TRBD2	TGCAGTGCTGAAAGAATGCTAGCGGGAGGAGGGATTTACAATGAGCAGTTCTTC	CSAERMLAGGGIYNEQFF
many	TRBV5-1	TRBJ2-3	-	TGCGCCAGCAGCTCCGACGGGTCTCGAATGTATTTT	CASSSDGSRMYF
many	TRBV14	TRBJ1-6	-	TGTGCCAGCAGCCAAGCGCAGGGTGGTAATTCACCCCTCCACTTT	CASSQAQGGNSPLHF
many	TRBV19	TRBJ2-1	-	TGTGCCAGTAGTCCGGAGCAGTTCTCCTACAATGAGCAGTTCTTC	CASSPEQFSYNEQFF
many	TRBV3-1	TRBJ2-3	TRBD2	TGTGCCAGCAGCCAAGCTCGTCTAGCGGCCCCTGGGAGGACAGATACGCAGTATTTT	CASSQARLAAPGRTDTQYF
many	TRBV18	TRBJ1-1	-	TGTGCCAGCTCACCAAAGGGAGAAGCTTTCTTT	CASSPKGEAFF
-	TRBV28	TRBJ1-1	-	TGTGCAAGCAGTTTTCAGGAGAGGCCTGAAGCTTTCTTT	CASSFQERPEAFF
many	TRBV5-1	TRBJ2-3	TRBD1	TGCGCCAGCGGGACAGCTTCTAGCACAGATACGCAGTATTTT	CASGTASSTDTQYF
many	TRBV7-9	TRBJ2-3	-	TGTGCCAGCAGCTTATTGGCAGATACGCAGTATTTT	CASSLLADTQYF
once	TRBV19	TRBJ1-5	-	TGTGCCAGTAGAGAGGGATATCAGCCCCAGCATTTT	CASREGYQPQHF
-	TRBV15	TRBJ2-1	-	TGTGCCACCAGCAGAGTGGACTTCGCCTCCTACAATAAGCAGTTCTTC	CATSRVDFASYNKQFF
many	TRBV2	TRBJ2-1	TRBD2	TGTGCCAGCAGGGAACTAGCGGGGACCTACAATGAGCAGTTCTTC	CASRELAGTYNEQFF
many	TRBV7-9	TRBJ1-3	-	TGTGCCAGCAGCTTGGGTTTCGGTCATCCTCCTGGAAACACCATATATTTT	CASSLGFGHPPGNTIYF
-	TRBV6-6	TRBJ2-2	-	TGTGCCAGCAGTTACACGGGACCAACCGGGGAGATGTTCTTT	CASSYTGPTGEMFF
many	TRBV7-9	TRBJ1-1	TRBD1	TGTGCCAGCAGTAGAGAAGGGGGCGGCTTGACTGAAGCTTTCTTT	CASSREGGGLTEAFF
-	TRBV7-3	TRBJ2-3	TRBD2	TGTGCCAGCAGCGCCGATAGCGGGAGCGTTTACAATGAGCAGTATTTT	CASSADSGSVYNEQYF
many	TRBV2	TRBJ2-5	-	TGTGCCAGCAGTGATAGGAGGAAAGAGACCCAGTACTTC	CASSDRRKETQYF
-	TRBV28	TRBJ2-1	-	TGTGCCAGTGCCCAAGGGGGAGGATACAATGAGCAGTTCTTC	CASAQGGGYNEQFF
many	TRBV7-2	TRBJ2-5	-	TGTGCCAGCAGCTACCACCTAAGCGAGAGGGCCAGGGACGAGACCCAGTACTTC	CASSYHLSERARDETQYF
many	TRBV7-3	TRBJ2-3	-	TGTGCCAGCAGCTCTAAAGGCAGGGGAGCCACAGATACGCAGTATTTT	CASSSKGRGATDTQYF
-	TRBV7-9	TRBJ1-1	-	TGTGCCAGCAAACTCCCGTACACTGAAGCTTTCTTT	CASKLPYTEAFF
-	TRBV20-1	TRBJ1-5	-	TGCAGTGCTAGTCCAAGGTTAGGGTTTGCTGCAGATACGCAGCATTTT	CSASPRLGFAADTQHF
-	TRBV29-1	TRBJ1-1	-	TGCATTGCCCCGGGACAATTGAACACTGAAGCTTTCTTT	CIAPGQLNTEAFF
-	TRBV2	TRBJ1-1	-	TGTGCCAGCAGATCTGCTGTGGATAAACGGTTCTTT	CASRSAVDKRFF
many	TRBV11-1	TRBJ2-3	TRBD1	TGTGCCAGCAGCTCGGGACAGGGGACAAGCACAGATACGCAGTATTTT	CASSSGQGTSTDTQYF
many	TRBV11-2	TRBJ2-7	TRBD1	TGTGCCAGCAGCTCGGGACAGGCCTCCTACGAGCAGTACTTC	CASSSGQASYEQYF
many	TRBV6-1	TRBJ1-5	-	TGTGCCAGCAGCCCGACAGGCAATCAGCCCCAGCATTTT	CASSPTGNQPQHF
-	TRBV20-1	TRBJ1-3	-	TGCAGTGCGGCAGGGGCCCGGATTGGAGACACCATATATTTT	CSAAGARIGDTIYF
few	TRBV5-6	TRBJ2-7	-	TGTGCCAGCAGCTTTCTTGGCGTTTCATGGGACTACGAGCAGTACTTC	CASSFLGVSWDYEQYF
many	TRBV15	TRBJ1-3	TRBD1	TGTGCCACCAGCAGACTTACAGGGGGCGCAGGAAACACCATATATTTT	CATSRLTGGAGNTIYF
many	TRBV7-2	TRBJ2-1	-	TGTGCCAGCAGCTCCGGGCCCTTCGGGCCCTACAATGAGCAGTTCTTC	CASSSGPFGPYNEQFF
many	TRBV11-3	TRBJ2-5	-	TGTGCCAGCAGCTTAGATTTAGGGCCCCAAGAGACCCAGTACTTC	CASSLDLGPQETQYF
many	TRBV5-4	TRBJ2-1	TRBD2	TGTGCCAGCAGCTGGACTAGCGGGAAAGACAATGAGCAGTTCTTC	CASSWTSGKDNEQFF
medium-sized	TRBV28	TRBJ1-5	TRBD1	TGTGCCAGCAGTAAACAGGGGGCCCGTCATCAGCCCCAGCATTTT	CASSKQGARHQPQHF
-	TRBV7-9	TRBJ1-1	-	TGTGCCAACAGCTCAAGTGTGAACACTGAAGCTCTCTTT	CANSSSVNTEALF
many	TRBV5-1	TRBJ1-1	-	TGCGCCAGCAGCTCCGAGGGTACTGAAGCTTTCTTT	CASSSEGTEAFF
-	TRBV15	TRBJ1-5	-	TGTGCCACCAGCAGTGACGGCCTAGGGCCCCAGCATTTT	CATSSDGLGPQHF
many	TRBV28	TRBJ2-3	TRBD1	TGTGCCAGCAGTTTAGCCGGGACAGCGAGCACAGATACGCAGTATTTT	CASSLAGTASTDTQYF
-	TRBV5-5	TRBJ2-7	TRBD2	TGTGCCGGCAGCTTGAGACTAGCGGATCGCTACGAGCAGTACTTC	CAGSLRLADRYEQYF
many	TRBV14	TRBJ2-2	-	TGTGCCAGCAGCCAAGAGGGCAGGGGAAACACCGGGGAGCTGTTTTTT	CASSQEGRGNTGELFF
many	TRBV5-1	TRBJ2-1	TRBD1	TGCGCCAGCAGCGCCCCGGGACAGGTGTCTCGGAATGAGCAGTTCTTC	CASSAPGQVSRNEQFF
-	TRBV11-2	TRBJ1-3	-	TGTGCCAGCTTAGTAACAGGACTCTCTGGAAACACCATATATTTT	CASLVTGLSGNTIYF
-	TRBV3-1	TRBJ2-7	TRBD1	TGTGCCAGCAGCCTGGGACAGGGGGCACACGAGCAGTACTTC	CASSLGQGAHEQYF
many	TRBV28	TRBJ2-3	-	TGTGCCAGCAGTTCAGGGTCTGATACGCAGTATTTT	CASSSGSDTQYF
many	TRBV2	TRBJ2-7	TRBD2	TGTGCCAGCCGCCGACTAGCGGGGCCAAGCTCCTACGAGCAGTACTTC	CASRRLAGPSSYEQYF
-	TRBV5-4	TRBJ2-6	-	-	CASSGGAQLHLRF
many	TRBV7-9	TRBJ2-7	TRBD2	TGTGCCAGCAGTCAAGGGACTAGCGGCACCCAGCAGTACTTC	CASSQGTSGTQQYF
many	TRBV5-1	TRBJ2-1	-	TGCGCCAGCAGCCCGGGCGAGTCCTACAATGAGCAGTTCTTC	CASSPGESYNEQFF
-	TRBV2	TRBJ1-1	-	TGTGCCAGCAGACTCAGGGGTTTAAACACTGAAGTTTTCTTT	CASRLRGLNTEVFF
many	TRBV6-2/TRBV6-3	TRBJ2-1	TRBD1	TGTGCCAGCAGTTCCCCGGGACAGGGGCAGGAGCAGTTCTTC	CASSSPGQGQEQFF